This T cell receptor beta chain was identified in a study of blood T cell repertoires in COVID-19. Across the study: Some COVID-19 samples were acute and others convalescent; all came from the United States, Italy and Spain. PBMCs, B-cell-depleted T cells, or T cells were the source of the cDNA or gDNA that made up the material.

This CDR3 contains 14 residues. CDR1 is GTSNPN and CDR2 is SVGIG in the germline V gene (reference sequence). The trim removed 1 base at V and 7 bases at J, leaving 6 bases unmatched. Produced via immunoSEQ multiplex PCR; TCRdb's table is partial and in-frame only. The sample holds around 230,000 clones, roughly four fifths seen once. Residents of under 25 US areas, aged 18 to 89 years, made up the participants. Recovery among Cohort 3 donors was established by two negative PCRs, clearance, or symptom resolution. The receptor was isolated from a man aged 40-49 years who had recovered from COVID-19. The sample was PBMCs or T cells enriched from blood (not recorded which). The chain recombines TRBV30 with TRBJ1-5; 8 bases align to TRBD1. As DNA, the CDR3 is TGTGCCTGGAGTGCTGGACAGGGTTTACAGCCCCAGCATTTT. Amino acid sequence: CAWSAGQGLQPQHF. Filled out from reference TRBV30 and TRBJ1-5, the complete variable domain reads SQTIHQWPATLVQPVGSPLSLECTVEGTSNPNLYWYRQAAGRGLQLLFYSVGIGQISSEVPQNLSASRPQDRQFILSSKKLLLSDSGFYLCAWSAGQGLQPQHFGDGTRLSIL.